This T cell receptor (beta chain) was captured in a study of blood T cell repertoires in COVID-19. Study in general: Researchers got acute and convalescent COVID-19 samples from the United States, Italy and Spain.

Assay used: immunoSEQ multiplex PCR; TCRdb lists only in-frame clones, some missing. The sample includes some 120,000 clones, 70% to 85% of them seen just once. With V trimmed by 0 bases and J by 4 bases, 4 bases remained unmatched. Germline V gene lookup returns CDR1 SGHTA and CDR2 FQGNSA. The CDR3 extends over 16 amino acids. The sequence derives from a man in his 70s with active or convalescent COVID-19. J is TRBJ1-3 and V is TRBV7-2, with 9 bases matching TRBD1. The source material was peripheral blood. The CDR3 reads CASSLAGTGNGNTIYF. In nucleotides, the CDR3 is TGTGCCAGCAGCTTAGCGGGGACAGGGAACGGAAACACCATATATTTT.